This T cell receptor (beta chain) was captured by sequencing in a study of blood T cells in healthy people across ages. Whole-study results and caveats: Both higher diversity and more naive CD4+ cells marked long-lived donors when set against aged donors. The donors' CMV status was not determined, possibly confounding changes in expanded clonotypes.

The authors ran a second PCR of about 7 to 11 cycles using a sample-barcoded 5' primer and a J-beta primer mix. Every cDNA molecule carried a tag from a template-switch adaptor bearing 12 random nucleotides. A single record per CDR3 protein comes from TCRdb applying MiXCR to the 5' RACE reads. The repertoire includes over 1.5 million distinct CDR3 sequences, around 48% of them detected once, and approximately 2.1% sits in the top ten. This clonotype has just a few counts. No antigen is known for it. With 4 bases removed from V and 5 bases from J, the gap between germline ends came to 6 bases. This CDR3 is built from 11 residues. Germline assignment: CDR1 MNHEY and CDR2 SMNVEV (reference sequence).

Sequenced material: blood. This TCR was recovered from a woman aged 40 to 55 in good health. This chain joins TRBV27 and TRBJ2-7, with D unclear. For the CDR3, the DNA is TGTGCCAGCAGTTCCTACGACGAGCAGTACTTC. It codes for CASSSYDEQYF.